The text below deals with one T cell receptor (beta chain). TCRdb reprocessed the RT-PCR reads with MiXCR, giving one entry per CDR3 protein. The data show about 150,000 distinct CDR3 sequences, 30% to 45% seen once. CDR1 and CDR2 (germline): MNHEY, SMNVEV (reference sequence). CDR3 length: 15 amino acids. Trimming pared 2 bases from V and 0 bases from J, leaving 10 bases between. The data stem from a study of patients and donors after allogeneic stem cell transplantation. Sequencing used blood, either unsorted or a sorted T cell fraction (not recorded which). The chain recombines TRBV27 with TRBJ1-1; D ambiguous. This TCR was sampled from a human donor who was either an allogeneic HSCT recipient or a stem cell or donor lymphocyte infusion donor (not recorded which). It is not recorded whose cells these are; they may come from a transplant donor. Written as DNA, the CDR3 is TGTGCCAGCAGTTTAAACGAGGGAGTGAACACTGAAGCTTTCTTT. This sequence encodes CASSLNEGVNTEAFF.